Described below is a single T cell receptor beta chain sequence and its context. The record originates from a study of regulatory T cells in long-lasting Graves disease. Time point given: persistent/refractory GD, antithyroid drugs over 5 years with positive TRAb. Making the TCR library involved RNA that had been extracted from PBMCs. TCR beta libraries were built with iRepertoire HTBI primers and Arm-PCR of CDR3 regions. TCRdb passed the multiplex PCR reads through MiXCR, listing each CDR3 protein once. The sample holds about 430,000 distinct CDR3 sequences, under 25% seen once. Specimen: peripheral blood mononuclear cells (PBMCs), collected when the disease was refractory, from a patient treated with antithyroid drugs. This clonotype was sampled from a female donor with Graves disease.

CDR3: CASGLWDGRLSEQYF. The CDR3 nucleotides are TGTGCCAGCGGCCTCTGGGACGGGAGGCTCTCCGAGCAGTACTTC. The rearrangement links TRBV7-9 to TRBJ2-7; 7 bases are shared with TRBD2. The germline CDR1 and CDR2 sequences are SEHNR and FQNEAQ (reference sequence). The CDR3 sequence is 15 residues long. Losses at the gene ends were 8 bases for V and 6 bases for J; bases not matched to a gene: 16.